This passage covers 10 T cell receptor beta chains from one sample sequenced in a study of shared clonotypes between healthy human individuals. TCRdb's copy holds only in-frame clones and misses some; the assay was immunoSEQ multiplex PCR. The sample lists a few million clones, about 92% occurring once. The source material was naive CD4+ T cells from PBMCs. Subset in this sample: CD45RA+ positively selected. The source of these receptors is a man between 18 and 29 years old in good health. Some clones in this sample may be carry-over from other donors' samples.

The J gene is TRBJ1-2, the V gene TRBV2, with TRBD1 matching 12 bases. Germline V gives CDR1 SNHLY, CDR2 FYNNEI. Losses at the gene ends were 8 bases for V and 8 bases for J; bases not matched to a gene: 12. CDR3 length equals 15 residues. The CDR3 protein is CASRRTGQGARGYTF. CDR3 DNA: TGTGCCAGCCGTCGAACGGGACAGGGGGCGCGGGGCTACACCTTC.

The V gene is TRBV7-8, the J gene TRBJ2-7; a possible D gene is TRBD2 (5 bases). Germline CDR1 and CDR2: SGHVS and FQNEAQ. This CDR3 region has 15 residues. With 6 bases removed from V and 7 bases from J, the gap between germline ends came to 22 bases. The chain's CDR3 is CASSLFRLFPGEQYF. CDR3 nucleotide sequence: TGTGCCAGCAGTCTATTTCGGCTCTTCCCGGGGGAGCAGTACTTC. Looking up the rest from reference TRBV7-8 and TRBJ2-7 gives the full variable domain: GAGVSQSPRYKVAKRGQDVALRCDPISGHVSLFWYQQALGQGPEFLTYFQNEAQLDKSGLPSDRFFAERPEGSVSTLKIQRTQQEDSAVYLCASSLFRLFPGEQYFGPGTRLTVT.

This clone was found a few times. DNA for the CDR3: TGCAGCGTTGCCATGTTGAGGGGGAACACTGAAGCTTTCTTT. It encodes CSVAMLRGNTEAFF. The chain carries TRBV29-1 and TRBJ1-1; tentatively, D is TRBD1 (5 bases). V was cut by 4 bases and J by 1 base, with 13 bases left in between. The germline V gene has CDR1 SQVTM and CDR2 ANQGSEA. The CDR3 loop spans 14 amino acids. Together with reference TRBV29-1 and TRBJ1-1, the CDR3 gives the full variable domain: SAVISQKPSRDICQRGTSLTIQCQVDSQVTMMFWYRQQPGQSLTLIATANQGSEATYESGFVIDKFPISRPNLTFSTLTVSNMSPEDSSIYLCSVAMLRGNTEAFFGQGTRLTVV.

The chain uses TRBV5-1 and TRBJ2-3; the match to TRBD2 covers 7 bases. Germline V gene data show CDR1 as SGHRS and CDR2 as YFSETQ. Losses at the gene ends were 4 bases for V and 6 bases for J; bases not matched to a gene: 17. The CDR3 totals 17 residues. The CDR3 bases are TGCGCCAGCAGCCCATCGACACCCGCGGGGGTCGCGGATACGCAGTATTTT. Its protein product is CASSPSTPAGVADTQYF.

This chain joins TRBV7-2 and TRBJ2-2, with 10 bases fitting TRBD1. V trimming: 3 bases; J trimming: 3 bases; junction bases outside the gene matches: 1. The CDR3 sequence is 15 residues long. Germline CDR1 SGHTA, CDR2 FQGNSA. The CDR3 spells CASSFGQGDTGELFF. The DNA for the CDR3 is TGTGCCAGCAGCTTCGGACAGGGGGACACCGGGGAGCTGTTTTTT. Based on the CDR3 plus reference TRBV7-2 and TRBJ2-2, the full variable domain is GAGVSQSPSNKVTEKGKDVELRCDPISGHTALYWYRQSLGQGLEFLIYFQGNSAPDKSGLPSDRFSAERTGGSVSTLTIQRTQQEDSAVYLCASSFGQGDTGELFFGEGSRLTVL.

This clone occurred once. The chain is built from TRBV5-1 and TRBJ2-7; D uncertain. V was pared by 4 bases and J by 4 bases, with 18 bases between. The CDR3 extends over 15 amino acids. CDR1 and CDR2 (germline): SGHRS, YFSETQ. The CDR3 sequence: CASSTGLMVGYEQYF. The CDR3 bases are TGCGCCAGCAGCACGGGCCTTATGGTTGGATACGAGCAGTACTTC.

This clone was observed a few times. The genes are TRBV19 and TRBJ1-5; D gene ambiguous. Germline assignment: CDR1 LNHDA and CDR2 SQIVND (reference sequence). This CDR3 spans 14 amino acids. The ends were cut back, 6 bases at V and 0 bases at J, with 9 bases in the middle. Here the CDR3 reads CASSGEDSNQPQHF. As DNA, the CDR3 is TGTGCCAGTAGCGGGGAGGATAGCAATCAGCCCCAGCATTTT.

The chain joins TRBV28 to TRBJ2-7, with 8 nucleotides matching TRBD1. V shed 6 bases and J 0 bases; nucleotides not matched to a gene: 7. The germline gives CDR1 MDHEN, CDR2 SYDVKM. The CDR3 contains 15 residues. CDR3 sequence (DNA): TGTGCCAGCAGCCCAGGTCAGGGGGCCTCCTACGAGCAGTACTTC. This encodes CASSPGQGASYEQYF.

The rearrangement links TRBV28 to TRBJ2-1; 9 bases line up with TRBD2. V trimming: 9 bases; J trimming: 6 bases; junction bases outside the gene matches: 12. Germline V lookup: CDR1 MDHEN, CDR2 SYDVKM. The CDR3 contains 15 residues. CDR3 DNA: TGTGCCAGTTTAGCGGGGGTTGTCACGTTCAATGAGCAGTTCTTC. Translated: CASLAGVVTFNEQFF. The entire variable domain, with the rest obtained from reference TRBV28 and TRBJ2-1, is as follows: DVKVTQSSRYLVKRTGEKVFLECVQDMDHENMFWYRQDPGLGLRLIYFSYDVKMKEKGDIPEGYSVSREKKERFSLILESASTNQTSMYLCASLAGVVTFNEQFFGPGTRLTVL.

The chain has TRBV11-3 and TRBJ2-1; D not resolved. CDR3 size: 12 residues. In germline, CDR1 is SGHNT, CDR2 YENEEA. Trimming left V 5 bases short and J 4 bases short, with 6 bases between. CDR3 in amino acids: CASSRQYNEQFF. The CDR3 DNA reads TGTGCCAGCAGCCGCCAGTACAATGAGCAGTTCTTC.